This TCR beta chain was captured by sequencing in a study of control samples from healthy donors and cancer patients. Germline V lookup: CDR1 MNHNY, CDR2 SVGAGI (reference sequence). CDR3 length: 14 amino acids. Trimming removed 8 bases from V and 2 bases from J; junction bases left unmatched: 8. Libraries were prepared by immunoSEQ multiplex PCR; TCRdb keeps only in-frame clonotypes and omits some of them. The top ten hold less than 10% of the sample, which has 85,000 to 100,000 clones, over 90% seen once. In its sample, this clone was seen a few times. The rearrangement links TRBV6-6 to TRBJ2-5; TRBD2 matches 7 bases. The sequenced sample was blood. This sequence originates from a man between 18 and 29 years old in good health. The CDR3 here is CASLAATHQETQYF. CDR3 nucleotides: TGTGCCAGCCTAGCGGCAACACATCAAGAGACCCAGTACTTC.